The T cell receptor (beta chain) under discussion was sequenced for a study of regulatory T cells in long-lasting Graves disease. Notes on the study in general: Persistent Graves' patients showed a TCR diversity that was lower than that of newly diagnosed ones. Possibly, accuracy suffered from the small sample size.

This clonotype turned up a few times. Its antigen is currently unknown. With iRepertoire HTBI primers and Arm-PCR of CDR3 regions, TCR beta libraries were built. TCRdb re-analysed the multiplex PCR reads in MiXCR, keeping a single row per CDR3 protein. The data hold 380,000 or so distinct CDR3 sequences, with roughly 15% observed a single time. J gave up 6 bases and V 5 bases, and 9 bases lay outside the gene matches. This CDR3 contains 16 residues. Specified time point: newly diagnosed GD, antithyroid drugs for less than 3 months. TCR sequences were obtained from RNA taken from PBMCs. Under American Thyroid Association guidelines, Graves' disease was diagnosed. These data also featured in a second study, about T cells in Graves' hyperthyroidism and ophthalmopathy. That source reports: The study used the HTBI primer set for a first-round RT-PCR of the TCR CDR3.

The clonotype comes from a woman aged 18-29 years with Graves disease. The chain uses TRBV12-3 or TRBV12-4 and TRBJ2-2; 10 positions agree with TRBD1. Sequences were derived from peripheral blood mononuclear cells (PBMCs), sampled at new diagnosis, from a patient treated with antithyroid drugs. In DNA form, the CDR3 reads TGTGCCAGCAGTATTGGCCCGGGACAGGGGTCCGGGGAGCTGTTTTTT. The encoded protein is CASSIGPGQGSGELFF.